Below are 17 T cell receptor beta chains sequenced from a single sample in a study of OX40 agonist ivuxolimab in advanced cancers. Assay: immunoSEQ multiplex PCR; the TCRdb copy retains only in-frame clones and omits some. The sample yields around 24,000 clones, roughly 83% seen once. The sample consisted of CD4+ or CD8+ T cells sorted from blood, taken in a trial of the OX40 agonist ivuxolimab. Source of these receptors: an adult with an advanced solid tumor such as melanoma, head and neck, liver or kidney cancer.

The chain has TRBV29-1 and TRBJ2-1; possibly TRBD2 for D (5 bases). The germline gives CDR1 SQVTM, CDR2 ANQGSEA. V gave up 4 bases and J gave up 1 base, with 14 bases separating them. The CDR3 runs to 15 residues. The CDR3 sequence is CSVVEGVKSYNEQFF. CDR3 DNA sequence: TGCAGCGTTGTCGAGGGAGTGAAATCCTACAATGAGCAGTTCTTC.

This chain joins TRBV6-6 and TRBJ2-3; D gene ambiguous. CDR3 length: 14 residues. Germline V lookup: CDR1 MNHNY, CDR2 SVGAGI (reference sequence). Trimming took off 3 bases at V and 3 bases at J, with 10 bases between the two ends. In nucleotides, the CDR3 is TGTGCCAGCAGTTATCACCCGCCTACAGATACGCAGTATTTT. As protein: CASSYHPPTDTQYF.

The CDR3 DNA sequence: TGTGCCAGCAGCCCTAGACAGGCAACTTACCAAGAGACCCAGTACTTC. Translation gives CASSPRQATYQETQYF. V is TRBV7-8 and J is TRBJ2-5; D might be TRBD1 (6 bases). V was shortened by 5 bases and J by 0 bases, with 16 bases between the two germline ends. Germline assignment: CDR1 SGHVS and CDR2 FQNEAQ. This CDR3 spans 16 amino acids.

The rearrangement joins TRBV6-5 to TRBJ2-3; TRBD2 matches at 10 bases. Germline V gene sequence: CDR1 MNHEY, CDR2 SVGAGI. V was pared by 0 bases and J by 3 bases, with 3 bases of the junction left unmatched. The CDR3 is 16 amino acids. Here the CDR3 reads CASSYSAGGRTDTQYF. In nucleotides, the CDR3 is TGTGCCAGCAGTTACTCAGCGGGGGGGAGGACAGATACGCAGTATTTT.

This clone was picked up one time. The rearrangement uses TRBV6-5 and TRBJ2-5, with D possibly TRBD1 on 6 matching bases. The CDR3 length is 14 residues. Trimming removed 5 bases from V and 4 bases from J, with 14 bases in between. From germline, CDR1 is MNHEY and CDR2 SVGAGI. The CDR3 sequence is CASSTRTVGETQYF. CDR3 in DNA: TGTGCCAGCAGTACTCGGACAGTCGGAGAGACCCAGTACTTC.

The chain links TRBV5-4 to TRBJ1-6, with D possibly matching TRBD1 (6 bases). The CDR3 spans 14 residues. CDR1 is SGHNT and CDR2 is YYREEE in the germline V gene (reference sequence). The ends were cut back, 4 bases at V and 8 bases at J, with 13 bases in the middle. The CDR3 region is CASSHDPGDSPLHF. Written as DNA, the CDR3 is TGTGCCAGCAGCCACGACCCAGGGGATTCACCCCTCCACTTT.

This clone has just one count. The J gene is TRBJ2-7, the V gene TRBV7-9; D perhaps matches TRBD1 (5 bases). The V gene lost 4 bases and the J gene lost 5 bases, with 12 bases spanning the gap. The CDR3 sequence is 13 residues long. Germline CDR1 reads SEHNR; CDR2 reads FQNEAQ (reference sequence). CDR3 in amino acids: CASSSDKRHEQYF. The CDR3 DNA follows: TGTGCCAGCAGCTCGGACAAACGTCACGAGCAGTACTTC.

The rearrangement joins TRBV4-1 to TRBJ2-5; a weak D match, TRBD1 (6 bases). V was shortened by 5 bases and J by 2 bases, with 18 bases between the two germline ends. The CDR3 is 16 residues long. Germline CDR1 and CDR2: MGHRA and YSYEKL. The CDR3 sequence is CASSSRQAGTQETQYF. The CDR3 nucleotides read TGCGCCAGCAGCTCCCGACAGGCCGGAACGCAAGAGACCCAGTACTTC.

The chain employs TRBV6-6 and TRBJ1-4; 9 bases are shared with TRBD1. After removal of 2 bases from V and 6 bases from J, the junction contained 4 bases not matched to a gene. Per the germline V gene, CDR1 is MNHNY and CDR2 is SVGAGI (reference sequence). The CDR3 runs to 15 residues. The CDR3 DNA follows: TGTGCCAGCAGTTACCCCACAGGGGGCGATGAAAAACTGTTTTTT. It codes for CASSYPTGGDEKLFF.

The chain carries TRBV11-2 and TRBJ2-4; 11 bases agree with TRBD1. With 5 bases clipped from V and 11 bases from J, the junction kept 14 bases outside the gene matches. There are 16 residues in the CDR3. CDR1 and CDR2 (germline): SGHAT, FQNNGV. Here the CDR3 DNA reads TGTGCCAGCAGCCTAAACGGACAGGGGGCTTATGACGTTCAGTACTTC. Translation: CASSLNGQGAYDVQYF.

This chain connects TRBV7-8 to TRBJ2-7; 9 bases are a match to TRBD2. V was pared by 5 bases and J by 0 bases, with 8 bases of the junction left unmatched. CDR1 and CDR2 from the germline V gene are SGHVS and FQNEAQ. The CDR3 extends over 16 amino acids. For the CDR3, the DNA is TGTGCCAGCAGCCCAGCGGCAGCGGGGGGCTCCTACGAGCAGTACTTC. Encoded protein: CASSPAAAGGSYEQYF.

This clone appeared once. The chain uses TRBV27 and TRBJ1-1, with a tentative D call TRBD1 (6 bases). V was pared by 8 bases and J by 4 bases, with 17 bases between. The CDR3 has 14 residues. The germline gives CDR1 MNHEY, CDR2 SMNVEV (reference sequence). This chain's CDR3 is CASALLGGGTEAFF. CDR3 nucleotide sequence: TGTGCCAGCGCTCTGCTAGGAGGGGGCACTGAAGCTTTCTTT.

This clone was seen only once. The rearrangement joins TRBV7-9 to TRBJ2-1, with 7 nucleotides matching TRBD1. This CDR3 has 17 residues. With 0 bases clipped from V and 8 bases from J, the junction kept 13 bases outside the gene matches. Per the germline V gene, CDR1 is SEHNR and CDR2 is FQNEAQ (reference sequence). CDR3 DNA: TGTGCCAGCAGCTTAGCGTTGGACGATACAGGGGACGATGAGCAGTTCTTC. This encodes CASSLALDDTGDDEQFF.

This sequence joins TRBV29-1 and TRBJ2-7, with 7 bases identical to TRBD1. The CDR3 is 13 amino acids. V lost 6 bases and J lost 0; bases outside the gene matches: 5. CDR1 is SQVTM, CDR2 ANQGSEA, per germline. The CDR3 loop reads CSVITGASYEQYF. The CDR3 DNA is TGCAGCGTAATCACAGGGGCCTCCTACGAGCAGTACTTC.

This clone was recorded once. The V and J genes are TRBV4-1 and TRBJ1-1, with D possibly TRBD1 on 5 matching bases. The V and J ends lost 0 bases and 3 bases respectively, with 11 bases between them. Germline assignment: CDR1 MGHRA and CDR2 YSYEKL. CDR3 length: 15 residues. CDR3 DNA: TGCGCCAGCAGCCAAGATGATTGGGGCGACACTGAAGCTTTCTTT. This sequence encodes CASSQDDWGDTEAFF.

The chain is built from TRBV10-3 and TRBJ2-1, with D perhaps TRBD1 or TRBD2 (5 bases each). This CDR3 contains 16 residues. V gave up 3 bases and J gave up 2 bases, with 14 bases separating them. CDR1 and CDR2 (germline): ENHRY, SYGVKD. The CDR3 protein is CAISDPDWGPYNEQFF. CDR3 in DNA: TGTGCCATCAGTGACCCGGACTGGGGACCCTACAATGAGCAGTTCTTC.

This chain joins TRBV4-1 and TRBJ1-1; 7 bases align to TRBD1. Germline V lookup: CDR1 MGHRA, CDR2 YSYEKL. V trimming: 2 bases; J trimming: 6 bases; junction bases outside the gene matches: 6. The CDR3 totals 14 residues. The CDR3 loop reads CASSQRTGGPEAFF. CDR3 DNA sequence: TGCGCCAGCAGCCAAAGGACAGGAGGGCCTGAAGCTTTCTTT.